Listed below are T cell receptor beta chains from one sample, sequenced in a study of preoperative IRX-2 immunotherapy in early breast cancer. The repertoire was sequenced with immunoSEQ multiplex PCR; TCRdb's copy has only in-frame clones and lacks some. Of about 32,000 clones in the sample, about four fifths are singletons; the top ten hold roughly 2.5%. The sample consisted of lymph node tissue, taken from a patient treated with IRX-2 immunotherapy. The receptors were gathered from a human donor with breast cancer. Both conserved end residues are part of each CDR3. D genes are given only for firm matches. Clone size is shown for a subset of rows, as once, few, many or a class of expanded clone.

V,D,J,size,DNA,CDR3
TRBV18,.,TRBJ1-3,.,TGTGCCAGCTCACCCACCGGGTCCGCCGGTGGAAACACCATATATTTT,CASSPTGSAGGNTIYF
TRBV6-8,.,TRBJ1-5,once,TGTGCCAGCAGTTACTCAATGGACGGCAATCAGCCCCAGCATTTT,CASSYSMDGNQPQHF
TRBV6-8,TRBD2,TRBJ2-7,.,TGTGCCAACTCACTAGCGGGGGATTACGAGCAGTACTTC,CANSLAGDYEQYF
TRBV28,.,TRBJ1-2,.,TGTGCCAGCAGTTCTGCCCCAGGGTCCCACTGGGGCTACACCTTC,CASSSAPGSHWGYTF
TRBV6-8,.,TRBJ1-1,.,TGTGCCAGCAGTCCAGGGTTTTCAAAGCACACTGAAGCTTTCTTT,CASSPGFSKHTEAFF
TRBV6-8,.,TRBJ2-3,.,TGTGCCAGCACCCCTGGAAACACTGATACGCAGTATTTT,CASTPGNTDTQYF
TRBV6-8,TRBD2,TRBJ2-5,.,TGTGCCAGCAGCCTCCCGGGTAGCGGGGGGCAAGAGACCCAGTACTTC,CASSLPGSGGQETQYF
TRBV29-1,TRBD2,TRBJ2-1,.,TGCAGCGTACGACTAGCGGGGGGTTACAATGAGCAGTTCTTC,CSVRLAGGYNEQFF
TRBV11-3,TRBD2,TRBJ2-2,.,TGTGCCAGCAGCTTGGAGGGACTAAACACCGGGGAGCTGTTTTTT,CASSLEGLNTGELFF
TRBV19,TRBD2,TRBJ2-3,.,TGTGCCAGTAGTATGGGCGGGAGCCCCCCAGATACGCAGTATTTT,CASSMGGSPPDTQYF
TRBV4-1,.,TRBJ1-1,.,TGCGCCAGCAGCTGGAGACCCTTGAACACTGAAGCTTTCTTT,CASSWRPLNTEAFF
TRBV5-1,.,TRBJ1-2,.,TGCGCCAGCAGCCTAATGGGACCTCGGTCGGACTATGGCTACACCTTC,CASSLMGPRSDYGYTF
TRBV6-8,TRBD1,TRBJ2-7,once,TGTGCCACAACGCAGGACAGGGCCCACGAGCAGTACTTC,CATTQDRAHEQYF
TRBV19,TRBD1,TRBJ2-7,.,TGTGCCAGTAGTACCCGGGACAGGTTCTACGAGCAGTACTTC,CASSTRDRFYEQYF
TRBV19,TRBD1,TRBJ1-3,few,TGTGCCAGTGACGGCAGGGGGCATTCTGGAAACACCATATATTTT,CASDGRGHSGNTIYF
TRBV30,TRBD2,TRBJ2-5,.,TGTGCCACTAGCGGTTCGGAGACCCAGTACTTC,CATSGSETQYF
TRBV7-2,.,TRBJ2-3,.,TGTGCCAGCAGCTTAGGGCCAGAGGGTACGCAGTATTTT,CASSLGPEGTQYF
TRBV28,.,TRBJ1-1,.,TGTGCCAGCAGTCCCGGGATGGGGTGGGACACTGAAGCTTTCTTT,CASSPGMGWDTEAFF
TRBV19,TRBD1,TRBJ2-4,.,TGTGCCAGTAGTACCCTCACAGGGGCGAGCATTCAGTACTTC,CASSTLTGASIQYF
TRBV19,.,TRBJ2-1,.,TGTGCCAGTAGTCTATTCCGGGGCTACAATGAGCAGTTCTTC,CASSLFRGYNEQFF
TRBV18,TRBD1,TRBJ2-7,.,TGTGCCAGCTCACACCGAGGACAGGCGACCTACGAGCAGTACTTC,CASSHRGQATYEQYF
TRBV19,TRBD1,TRBJ1-4,.,TGTGCCAGTAGCGACAGGGGGCCTCATGAAAAACTGTTTTTT,CASSDRGPHEKLFF
TRBV30,TRBD1,TRBJ2-7,.,TGTGCCTGGAGTGTATCTACAGGGGGTCGGGGCGAGCAGTACTTC,CAWSVSTGGRGEQYF
TRBV12-5,.,TRBJ2-2,.,TGTGCTAGTGGTTTGGTAGGGGCAGGCCGCCGGGAGCTGTTTTTT,CASGLVGAGRRELFF
TRBV5-1,TRBD2,TRBJ2-5,.,TGCGCCAGCAGCTCGGGGTGGACTAGCGTAGAGACCCAGTACTTC,CASSSGWTSVETQYF
TRBV23-1,TRBD1,TRBJ1-2,.,TGCGCCAGCAGTCTCCGGAGGGGTCGGGACAGGGGGCGCTTACACTATGGCTACACCTTC,CASSLRRGRDRGRLHYGYTF
TRBV18,.,TRBJ1-1,.,TGTGCCAGCCGCCAGCTGGACACTGAAGCTTTCTTT,CASRQLDTEAFF
TRBV19,.,TRBJ1-6,.,TGTGCCAGTAGTATAGCCGGGGGTTCACCCCTCCACTTT,CASSIAGGSPLHF
TRBV6-9,.,TRBJ1-5,.,TGTGCCAGCAGTCCCAAGGGGCCCCAGCATTTT,CASSPKGPQHF